One and the same sample provided the 5 T cell receptor beta chains below, sequenced in a study of vaccination and CD4 T cells after COVID-19 (dated by TCRdb to 2021 to 2024). What this sample's treatment or condition label stands for: approximately 9-day PBMC culture with coronavirus spike peptide pools or control peptides (ViraFEST assay). CD4+ T cells from unexposed donors were collected before the COVID-19 pandemic (2011-2018). Library generation was performed with PCR. Sequencing instrument: Illumina iSeq 100. DNA from cultured CD4+ T cells underwent TCR sequencing with the Oncomine TCR Beta short-read assay at the Johns Hopkins FTIC core. The QIAamp micro DNA kit was used to extract genomic DNA from the cultured CD4+ T cells. The public reads were run again by TCRdb, first through fastp at Q25 and then through MiXCR, and only productive beta chains were kept. Entries are consolidated by CDR3 protein sequence, retaining the most common genes and DNA. The sample table holds about 11,000 distinct CDR3 sequences, of which around 30% were seen once. Around 21% of the sample goes to the ten largest clones.

Antigen specificity for these receptors is unknown. Sample: CD4+ T cells from blood, cultured in vitro. These receptors came from a human donor in good health.

The chain carries TRBV6-2 or TRBV6-3 and TRBJ2-3; TRBD2 matches 8 bases. V was clipped by 7 bases and J by 14 bases; unmatched bases: 23. The V gene's germline CDR1 is MNHEY and CDR2 SVGEGT. The CDR3 runs to 16 residues. CDR3 residues: CASTPRVLAVPVFWYF. CDR3 bases: TGTGCCAGCACCCCTCGGGTACTAGCGGTCCCTGTCTTCTGGTATTTT.

The chain carries TRBV20-1 and TRBJ2-7; 8 nucleotides agree with TRBD1. J was trimmed by 4 bases and V by 4 bases; bases with no gene match: 9. The CDR3 is 14 amino acids. Germline V lookup: CDR1 DFQATT, CDR2 SNEGSKA (reference sequence). Written as DNA, the CDR3 is TGCAGTGCTACATTGGACAGGGAACAATACGAGCAGTACTTC. As protein: CSATLDREQYEQYF.

The V gene is TRBV19, the J gene TRBJ2-2; 7 positions agree with TRBD1. CDR3 length: 16 residues. Germline CDR1 LNHDA, CDR2 SQIVND (reference sequence). The trim removed 3 bases at V and 7 bases at J, leaving 11 bases unmatched. The CDR3 loop is CASSILTGNLGGELFF. CDR3 sequence (DNA): TGTGCCAGTAGTATTCTGACAGGGAATCTAGGCGGGGAGCTGTTTTTT.

This chain joins TRBV6-1 and TRBJ2-1, with a tentative D call TRBD2 (5 bases). The J call may be wrong; the DNA end is better matched by TRBJ2-7. Germline V CDR1 and CDR2: MNHNS, SASEGT. This CDR3 comprises 16 residues. The CDR3, as DNA: TGTGCCAGCAGTCGGAGGTCTTTATCTTCGGCCCACGAGCAGTACTTC. This sequence encodes CASSRRSLSSAHEQYF.

This clonotype was detected a few times. The chain links TRBV27 to TRBJ2-3; 7 bases are shared with TRBD1. Per the germline V gene, CDR1 is MNHEY and CDR2 is SMNVEV (reference sequence). The ends lost 6 bases at V and 6 bases at J; junction bases unmatched: 3. This CDR3 spans 12 amino acids. CDR3 DNA sequence: TGTGCCAGCAGCGACAGGGTTGATACGCAGTATTTT. As protein: CASSDRVDTQYF.